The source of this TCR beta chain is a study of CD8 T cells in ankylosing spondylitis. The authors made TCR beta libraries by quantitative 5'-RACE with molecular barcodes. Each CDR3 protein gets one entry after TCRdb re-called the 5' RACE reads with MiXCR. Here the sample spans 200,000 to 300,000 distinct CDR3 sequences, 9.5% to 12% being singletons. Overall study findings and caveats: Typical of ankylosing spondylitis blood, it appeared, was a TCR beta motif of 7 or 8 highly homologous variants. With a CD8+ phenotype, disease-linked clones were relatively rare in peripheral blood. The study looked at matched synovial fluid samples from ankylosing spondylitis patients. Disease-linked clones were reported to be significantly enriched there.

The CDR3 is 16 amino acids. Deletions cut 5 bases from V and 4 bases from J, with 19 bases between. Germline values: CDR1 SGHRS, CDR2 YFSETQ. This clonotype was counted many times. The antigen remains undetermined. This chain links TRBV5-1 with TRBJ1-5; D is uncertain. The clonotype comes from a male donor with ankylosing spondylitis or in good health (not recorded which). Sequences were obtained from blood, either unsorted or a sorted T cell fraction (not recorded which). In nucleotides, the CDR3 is TGCGCCAGCAGTCCGGGTGAGAAATACATTAATCAGCCCCAGCATTTT. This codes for CASSPGEKYINQPQHF.